This T cell receptor (beta chain) was obtained from a study of blood T cells in healthy people across ages. Study-wide results and limits: With age, beta diversity per million T cells declined roughly linearly, significantly by approximately 40.

It was with a sample-barcoded 5' primer and a J-beta primer mix that a second PCR of roughly 7 to 12 cycles was run. In TCRdb, the 5' RACE reads were re-called with MiXCR into one record per CDR3 protein. In the table there are just under 750,000 distinct CDR3 sequences, over 20% of which are singletons. CDR1 and CDR2 (germline): SGHRS, YFSETQ. The CDR3 loop spans 14 amino acids. Trimming took 4 bases from V and 5 from J, leaving 15 bases between them. This clonotype was observed a handful of times. Its target is not known. This chain connects TRBV5-1 to TRBJ2-5, with D hard to call. Sequencing was carried out using blood. This clonotype originated in a man in his sixties or seventies in good health. CDR3 amino acids: CASSPVGRLETQYF. The CDR3 DNA sequence: TGCGCCAGCAGCCCGGTAGGACGGCTCGAGACCCAGTACTTC.